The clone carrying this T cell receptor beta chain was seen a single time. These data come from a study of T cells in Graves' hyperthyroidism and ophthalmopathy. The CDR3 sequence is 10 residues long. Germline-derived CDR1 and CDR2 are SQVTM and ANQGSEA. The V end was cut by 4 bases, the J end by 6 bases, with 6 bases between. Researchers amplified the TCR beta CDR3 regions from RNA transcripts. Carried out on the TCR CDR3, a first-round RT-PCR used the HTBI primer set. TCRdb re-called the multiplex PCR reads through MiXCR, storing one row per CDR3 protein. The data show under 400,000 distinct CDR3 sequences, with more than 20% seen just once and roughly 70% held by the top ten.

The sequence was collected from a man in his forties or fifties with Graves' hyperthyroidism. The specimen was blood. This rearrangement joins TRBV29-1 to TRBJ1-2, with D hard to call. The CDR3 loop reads CSVVEDGYTF. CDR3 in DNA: TGCAGCGTTGTTGAGGATGGCTACACCTTC.